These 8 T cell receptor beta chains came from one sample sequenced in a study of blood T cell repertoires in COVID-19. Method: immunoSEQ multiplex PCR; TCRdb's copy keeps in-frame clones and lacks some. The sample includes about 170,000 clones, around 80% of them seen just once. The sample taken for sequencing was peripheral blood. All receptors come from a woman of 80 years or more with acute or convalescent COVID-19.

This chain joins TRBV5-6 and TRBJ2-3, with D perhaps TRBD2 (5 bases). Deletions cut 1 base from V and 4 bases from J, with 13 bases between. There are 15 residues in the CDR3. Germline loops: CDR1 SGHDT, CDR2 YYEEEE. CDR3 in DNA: TGTGCCAGCAGCTTGAAGAAGGGAGTAGCAGATACGCAGTATTTT. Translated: CASSLKKGVADTQYF.

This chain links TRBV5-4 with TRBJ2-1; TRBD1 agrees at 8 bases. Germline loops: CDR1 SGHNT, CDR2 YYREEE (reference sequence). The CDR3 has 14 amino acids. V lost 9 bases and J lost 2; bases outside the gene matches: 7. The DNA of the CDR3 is TGTGCCATTCCGACAGGGGACCCCTACAATGAGCAGTTCTTC. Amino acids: CAIPTGDPYNEQFF.

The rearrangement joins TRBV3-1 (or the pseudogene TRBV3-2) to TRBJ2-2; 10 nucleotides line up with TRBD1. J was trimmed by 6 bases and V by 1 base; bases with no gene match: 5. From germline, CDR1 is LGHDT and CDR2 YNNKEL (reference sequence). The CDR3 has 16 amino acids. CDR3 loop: CASSQGSGTGAGELFF. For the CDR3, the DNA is TGTGCCAGCAGCCAAGGAAGCGGGACAGGGGCCGGGGAGCTGTTTTTT.

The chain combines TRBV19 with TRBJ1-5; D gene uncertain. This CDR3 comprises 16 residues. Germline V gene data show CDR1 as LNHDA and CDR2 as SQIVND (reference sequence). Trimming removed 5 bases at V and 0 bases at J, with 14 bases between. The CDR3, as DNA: TGTGCCAGTAGTCGGGGTCCCGGGAATAGCAATCAGCCCCAGCATTTT. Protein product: CASSRGPGNSNQPQHF.

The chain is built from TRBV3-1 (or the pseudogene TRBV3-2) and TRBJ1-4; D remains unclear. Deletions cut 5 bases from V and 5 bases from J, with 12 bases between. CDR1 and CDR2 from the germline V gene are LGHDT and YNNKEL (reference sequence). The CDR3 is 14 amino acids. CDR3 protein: CASSSWEMNEKLFF. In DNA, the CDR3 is TGTGCCAGCAGCTCTTGGGAGATGAATGAAAAACTGTTTTTT.

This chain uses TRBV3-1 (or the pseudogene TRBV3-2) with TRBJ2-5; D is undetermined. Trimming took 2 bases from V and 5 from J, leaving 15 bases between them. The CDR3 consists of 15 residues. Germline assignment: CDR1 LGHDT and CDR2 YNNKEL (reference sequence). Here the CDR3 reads CASSQRPGSGETQYF. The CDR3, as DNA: TGTGCCAGCAGCCAACGTCCCGGCTCCGGGGAGACCCAGTACTTC.

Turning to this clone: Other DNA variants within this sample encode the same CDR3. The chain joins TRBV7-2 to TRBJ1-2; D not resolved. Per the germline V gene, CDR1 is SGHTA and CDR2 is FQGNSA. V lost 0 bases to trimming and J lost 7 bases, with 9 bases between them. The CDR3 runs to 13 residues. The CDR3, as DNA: TGTGCCAGCAGCTTAGCGGGCGGGTTTGGCTACACCTTC. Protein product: CASSLAGGFGYTF.

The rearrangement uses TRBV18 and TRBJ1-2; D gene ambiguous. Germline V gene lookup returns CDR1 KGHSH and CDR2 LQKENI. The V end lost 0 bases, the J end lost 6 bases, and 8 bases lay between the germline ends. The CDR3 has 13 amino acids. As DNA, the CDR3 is TGTGCCAGCTCACCACCGTCGAGGGATGGCTACACCTTC. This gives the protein CASSPPSRDGYTF.